The 27 T cell receptor beta chains given below trace back to one sample, sequenced in a study of T cell responses to AZD1222 COVID-19 vaccine. Measured with immunoSEQ multiplex PCR; TCRdb has only the in-frame clones, and not every one. The sample carries 130,000 or so clones, roughly nine tenths recorded once. The source material was peripheral blood, sampled 28 days after the second dose of the MenACWY control vaccine. These receptors all stem from an adult who received the MenACWY meningococcal vaccine as a control.

V and J are TRBV27 and TRBJ1-3, with TRBD1 matching 10 bases. Trimming at V came to 4 bases and at J to 0 bases, leaving 0 bases not matched to a gene. CDR3 length equals 15 residues. Germline CDR1 MNHEY, CDR2 SMNVEV (reference sequence). The CDR3 coding sequence is TGTGCCAGCAGTTGGACAGGGGGCTCTGGAAACACCATATATTTT. This gives the protein CASSWTGGSGNTIYF.

The rearrangement links TRBV5-6 to TRBJ2-6, with 11 nucleotides matching TRBD1. With V trimmed by 2 bases and J by 0 bases, 7 bases remained unmatched. Germline V gene lookup returns CDR1 SGHDT and CDR2 YYEEEE. The CDR3 has 19 amino acids. CDR3: CASSFSPDRGHSGANVLTF. The CDR3 DNA reads TGTGCCAGCAGCTTCAGTCCGGACAGGGGGCACTCTGGGGCCAACGTCCTGACTTTC.

This clone appeared a single time. The rearrangement joins TRBV7-8 to TRBJ2-7; 7 bases match TRBD1. This CDR3 comprises 16 residues. CDR1 is SGHVS and CDR2 is FQNEAQ in the germline V gene. The V gene end was trimmed by 5 bases and the J gene end by 3 bases; junction bases not matched to a gene: 13. CDR3 sequence: CASSQDRGQGIYEQYF. CDR3 DNA sequence: TGTGCCAGCAGCCAAGATAGGGGGCAGGGTATCTACGAGCAGTACTTC.

The chain employs TRBV14 and TRBJ2-1, with 8 bases that match TRBD1. CDR1 and CDR2 (germline): SGHDN, FVKESK. The CDR3 is made up of 15 amino acids. V lost 4 bases to trimming and J lost 2 bases; unmatched junction nucleotides: 4. CDR3 sequence reads: CASSRGTGAYNEQFF. The CDR3 DNA sequence: TGTGCCAGCAGCCGCGGGACAGGCGCCTACAATGAGCAGTTCTTC.

CDR3 amino acids: CASSLEWIYNEQFF. CDR3 sequence (DNA): TGTGCCAGCAGCTTGGAATGGATATACAATGAGCAGTTCTTC. This rearrangement joins TRBV5-5 to TRBJ2-1; D is uncertain. This CDR3 spans 14 amino acids. With 0 bases removed from V and 4 bases from J, the gap between germline ends came to 8 bases. Germline V gene data show CDR1 as SGHKS and CDR2 as YYEKEE (reference sequence).

The chain combines TRBV28 with TRBJ1-2; D is undetermined. Germline loops: CDR1 MDHEN, CDR2 SYDVKM. The CDR3 runs to 12 residues. Trimming took 7 bases from V and 8 from J, leaving 14 bases between them. CDR3 sequence reads: CASTRYEGGYTF. The CDR3 nucleotides read TGTGCCAGCACTCGTTACGAGGGAGGCTACACCTTC.

This sequence joins TRBV19 and TRBJ1-1; TRBD1 agrees at 8 bases. Germline CDR1 reads LNHDA; CDR2 reads SQIVND (reference sequence). The CDR3 is 15 amino acids. V lost 7 bases and J lost 2; bases outside the gene matches: 9. The CDR3 loop reads CASTQPGQGNTEAFF. The CDR3 coding sequence is TGTGCCAGTACCCAACCAGGACAGGGAAACACTGAAGCTTTCTTT.

This chain connects TRBV28 to TRBJ1-1; no definite D call. The CDR3 has 15 residues. Trimming left V 3 bases short and J 3 bases short, with 14 bases between. Germline V gene data show CDR1 as MDHEN and CDR2 as SYDVKM. The CDR3 coding sequence is TGTGCCAGCAGTTTTCCCGATGCGGGCCACACTGAAGCTTTCTTT. Translated: CASSFPDAGHTEAFF.

This clone was seen just once. This chain joins TRBV27 and TRBJ2-5; the D is unclear. The CDR3 extends over 14 amino acids. Trimming pared 3 bases from V and 5 bases from J, leaving 13 bases between. The germline gives CDR1 MNHEY, CDR2 SMNVEV (reference sequence). The CDR3 bases are TGTGCCAGCAGTTTTTCTTTACCTATCGAGACCCAGTACTTC. Encoded protein: CASSFSLPIETQYF.

The J gene is TRBJ2-1, the V gene TRBV3-1 (or the pseudogene TRBV3-2), with 10 positions matching TRBD2. Trimming at V came to 4 bases and at J to 7 bases, leaving 4 bases not matched to a gene. The CDR3 consists of 14 residues. Germline V gives CDR1 LGHDT, CDR2 YNNKEL (reference sequence). CDR3: CASSPGTSVNEQFF. The CDR3 DNA reads as TGTGCCAGCAGCCCCGGGACTAGCGTAAATGAGCAGTTCTTC.

Only one count was recorded for this clone. V and J are TRBV15 and TRBJ2-1; D not resolved. Germline V CDR1 and CDR2: LNHNV, YYDKDF (reference sequence). Trimming pared 5 bases from V and 5 bases from J, leaving 13 bases between. The CDR3 loop spans 14 amino acids. This chain's CDR3 is CATSPPPPDNEQFF. CDR3 bases: TGTGCCACCAGCCCTCCCCCTCCCGACAATGAGCAGTTCTTC.

The chain recombines TRBV5-1 with TRBJ1-2; D is unclear. This CDR3 spans 13 amino acids. Deletions cut 6 bases from V and 1 base from J, with 10 bases between. Germline V gene lookup returns CDR1 SGHRS and CDR2 YFSETQ. CDR3 sequence: CASKYGYNYGYTF. CDR3 DNA sequence: TGCGCCAGCAAGTACGGATATAACTATGGCTACACCTTC.

This chain uses TRBV3-1 (or the pseudogene TRBV3-2) with TRBJ2-3; 7 bases map to TRBD1. Germline V lookup: CDR1 LGHDT, CDR2 YNNKEL (reference sequence). The CDR3 covers 14 residues. V trimming: 3 bases; J trimming: 2 bases; junction bases outside the gene matches: 2. The chain's CDR3 is CASSQGQSTDTQYF. DNA for the CDR3: TGTGCCAGCAGCCAGGGACAGTCCACAGATACGCAGTATTTT.

The V and J genes are TRBV5-4 and TRBJ1-2, with TRBD1 as a possible D gene (5 bases). The CDR3 spans 14 residues. In germline, CDR1 is SGHNT, CDR2 YYREEE (reference sequence). V was trimmed by 2 bases and J by 2 bases, leaving 10 bases between them. CDR3 in DNA: TGTGCCAGCAGCTTTCCGAACAGGAACTATGGCTACACCTTC. Protein: CASSFPNRNYGYTF.

Here the CDR3 DNA reads TGTGCCAGCAGCCTTGGACAGAGAGGCTCTGGAAACACCATATATTTT. Protein sequence: CASSLGQRGSGNTIYF. The chain employs TRBV7-3 and TRBJ1-3; tentative D call: TRBD1 (6 bases). Germline assignment: CDR1 SGHTA and CDR2 FQGTGA. The CDR3 has 16 residues. Trimming removed 5 bases at V and 0 bases at J, with 14 bases between.

This clone was recorded only once. The chain carries TRBV7-2 and TRBJ2-7; 8 positions match TRBD2. The J segment lost 5 bases and the V segment lost 6 bases, leaving 12 bases of the junction unmatched. Germline loops: CDR1 SGHTA, CDR2 FQGNSA. This CDR3 is built from 15 residues. CDR3 amino acids: CASSSSRGGRNEQYF. CDR3 in DNA: TGTGCCAGCAGTTCCTCCCGGGGGGGCCGGAACGAGCAGTACTTC.

The V call is TRBV3-1 (or the pseudogene TRBV3-2), the J call TRBJ2-2; D unresolved. CDR1 is LGHDT and CDR2 is YNNKEL in the germline V gene (reference sequence). V lost 1 base to trimming and J lost 4 bases, with 1 base between them. This CDR3 is 12 amino acids long. In DNA, the CDR3 is TGTGCCAGCAGCCAAGCCACCGGGGAGCTGTTTTTT. Its translation is CASSQATGELFF.

J is TRBJ2-1 and V is TRBV12-3 or TRBV12-4; D is undetermined. The CDR3 extends over 12 amino acids. Trimming pared 3 bases from V and 5 bases from J, leaving 5 bases between. CDR3 nucleotides: TGTGCCAGCAGTTTTGACGACAATGAGCAGTTCTTC. Translation gives CASSFDDNEQFF.

V usage is TRBV27 and J usage is TRBJ2-3; 14 bases line up with TRBD2. Germline trimming cut 3 bases from V and 1 base from J; bases unmatched to any gene: 0. Germline V gives CDR1 MNHEY, CDR2 SMNVEV (reference sequence). The CDR3 is made up of 16 amino acids. The CDR3 DNA reads TGTGCCAGCAGTTTGACTAGCGGGAGGGGCACAGATACGCAGTATTTT. It specifies CASSLTSGRGTDTQYF.

The CDR3, as DNA: TGTGCCGGTGCCGGGAGGGGAGGGAACTATGGCTACACCTTC. The encoded protein is CAGAGRGGNYGYTF. This chain joins TRBV12-5 and TRBJ1-2, with D perhaps TRBD1 (5 bases). Germline V gives CDR1 LGHNT, CDR2 FRNRAP. This CDR3 comprises 14 residues.

The chain combines TRBV4-3 with TRBJ1-5; unclear D gene. Germline V gene sequence: CDR1 LGHNA, CDR2 YSLEER. V lost 1 base and J 2 bases, leaving 9 bases between the germline ends. The CDR3 contains 15 residues. DNA for the CDR3: TGCGCCAGCAGCCAAGCAGTTAACGGCAATCAGCCCCAGCATTTT. Translation gives CASSQAVNGNQPQHF.

V and J are TRBV12-2 and TRBJ1-2; the table's D gene call, TRBD1, was not cross checked with the DNA. TRBV12-2 is described as a pseudogene. The CDR3 runs to 17 residues. This CDR3 reads CASRVERGRLANYGYTF. CDR3 DNA: TGTGCAAGTCGCGTAGAGAGGGGGCGTTTAGCTAACTATGGCTACACCTTC.

The chain has TRBV3-1 (or the pseudogene TRBV3-2) and TRBJ2-7; tentatively, D is TRBD1 or TRBD2 (6 bases each). V dropped 1 base and J dropped 3 bases, with 10 bases sitting between them. The CDR3 sequence is 14 residues long. The germline gives CDR1 LGHDT, CDR2 YNNKEL (reference sequence). CDR3 sequence reads: CASSQVGGYYEQYF. The CDR3 DNA follows: TGTGCCAGCAGCCAAGTAGGGGGGTACTACGAGCAGTACTTC.

The CDR3 DNA reads TGCGCCAGCAGTGAGTCACGGAGGGACCCAGATACGCAGTATTTT. Its translation is CASSESRRDPDTQYF. V is TRBV10-2 and J is TRBJ2-3; weak D call: TRBD2 (6 bases). The V gene lost 0 bases and the J gene lost 4 bases, with 11 bases spanning the gap. The CDR3 consists of 15 residues. The germline V gene has CDR1 WSHSY and CDR2 SAAADI.

V usage is TRBV6-9 and J usage is TRBJ2-3; 8 bases are a match to TRBD2. J lost 1 base, V lost 2 bases, and 17 bases had no gene match. Germline-derived CDR1 and CDR2 are MNHGY and SVAAGI. The CDR3 totals 20 residues. CDR3 sequence reads: CASSYPPAGDETWGTDTQYF. The CDR3 nucleotides are TGTGCCAGCAGTTATCCCCCAGCGGGAGATGAGACCTGGGGCACAGATACGCAGTATTTT.

The V and J genes are TRBV12-3 or TRBV12-4 and TRBJ1-5, with TRBD1 as a possible D gene (5 bases). Trimming removed 8 bases from V and 3 bases from J, with 11 bases in between. This CDR3 contains 13 residues. For the CDR3, the DNA is TGTGCCAGCCGGGGGGGGATCAATCAGCCCCAGCATTTT. Translated: CASRGGINQPQHF.

The genes are TRBV12-5 and TRBJ2-1; 7 bases align to TRBD2. J lost 5 bases, V lost 2 bases, and 6 bases had no gene match. There are 15 residues in the CDR3. Germline V lookup: CDR1 LGHNT, CDR2 FRNRAP. CDR3 residues: CASGLLAGEDNEQFF. CDR3 sequence (DNA): TGTGCTAGTGGTTTGTTGGCGGGGGAAGACAATGAGCAGTTCTTC.